The rows below give T cell receptor beta chains drawn from one sample of a study of cytomegalovirus exposure and HLA in healthy donors. TCRdb keeps only in-frame clones here, not all; method: immunoSEQ multiplex PCR. Of about 360,000 clones detected, roughly 88% appear once; the ten largest clones hold 0.83%. Material for sequencing was PBMCs. These receptors came from a woman between 18 and 29 years old in good health and CMV-seronegative. CDR3s include the opening cysteine and the closing phenylalanine or tryptophan. The D gene is left open where the match is weak. Clone sizes are given selectively: once, few, many, or a class where the clone is expanded.

>NA|TRBJ1-2|TRBV30|few
CAWSVRGGYTF
TGTGCCTGGAGTGTACGGGGTGGCTACACCTTC
>NA|TRBJ1-4|TRBV5-1|once
CASSLPNQGDEKLFF
TGCGCCAGCAGCTTGCCGAATCAGGGTGATGAAAAACTGTTTTTT
>NA|TRBJ2-5|TRBV4-1|NA
CASSPPPGGRETQYF
TGCGCCAGCAGCCCGCCTCCGGGGGGCCGGGAGACCCAGTACTTC
>NA|TRBJ1-2|TRBV19|NA
CASSPSGSLRANYGYTF
TGTGCCAGTAGCCCCTCGGGGTCTCTACGAGCTAACTATGGCTACACCTTC
>NA|TRBJ1-1|TRBV7-2|NA
CASSFYGQNTEAFF
TGTGCCAGCAGCTTTTATGGACAGAACACTGAAGCTTTCTTT
>NA|TRBJ1-1|TRBV11-2|once
CASSLDLGRGLNTEAFF
TGTGCCAGCAGCTTAGATCTTGGCAGGGGACTGAACACTGAAGCTTTCTTT
>NA|TRBJ2-1|TRBV4-2|NA
CASSQDNAYPYNEQFF
TGTGCCAGCAGCCAAGATAACGCCTACCCCTACAATGAGCAGTTCTTC
>NA|TRBJ2-3|TRBV9|NA
CASSVAGGNRADDTQYF
TGTGCCAGCAGCGTAGCTGGCGGTAACAGGGCGGACGATACGCAGTATTTT
>NA|TRBJ2-1|TRBV7-2|NA
CASSLGPSNEQFF
TGTGCCAGCAGCTTAGGACCTAGCAATGAGCAGTTCTTC
>TRBD1|TRBJ1-5|TRBV30|NA
CAWSLGTGQPQHF
TGTGCCTGGAGTCTGGGGACAGGGCAGCCCCAGCATTTT
>TRBD1|TRBJ1-5|TRBV19|NA
CASSIRQGGYYSNQPQHF
TGTGCCAGTAGTATTCGGCAGGGGGGTTATTATAGCAATCAGCCCCAGCATTTT
>NA|TRBJ1-6|TRBV19|once
CASSPAGFRRPGSPLHF
TGTGCCAGTAGTCCTGCGGGCTTTCGTCGGCCGGGGTCACCCCTCCACTTT
>NA|TRBJ2-7|TRBV28|NA
CASSPTRLFVYEQYF
TGTGCCAGCAGCCCGACTAGATTGTTTGTCTACGAGCAGTACTTC
>TRBD1|TRBJ1-5|TRBV16|few
CASSLQGNQPQHF
TGTGCCAGCAGCCTACAGGGGAATCAGCCCCAGCATTTT
>TRBD2|TRBJ2-1|TRBV2|NA
CASRETSGRRHEQFF
TGTGCCAGCAGAGAGACTAGCGGGAGAAGGCACGAGCAGTTCTTC
>NA|TRBJ1-2|TRBV9|NA
CASSVTPTLYGYTF
TGTGCCAGCAGCGTGACACCAACTCTTTATGGCTACACCTTC
>NA|TRBJ1-5|TRBV27|NA
CASSSNQPQHF
TGTGCCAGCAGTTCGAATCAGCCCCAGCATTTT
>TRBD1|TRBJ1-1|TRBV5-4|few
CASSPRTGFTEAFF
TGTGCCAGCAGCCCGAGGACAGGGTTCACTGAAGCTTTCTTT